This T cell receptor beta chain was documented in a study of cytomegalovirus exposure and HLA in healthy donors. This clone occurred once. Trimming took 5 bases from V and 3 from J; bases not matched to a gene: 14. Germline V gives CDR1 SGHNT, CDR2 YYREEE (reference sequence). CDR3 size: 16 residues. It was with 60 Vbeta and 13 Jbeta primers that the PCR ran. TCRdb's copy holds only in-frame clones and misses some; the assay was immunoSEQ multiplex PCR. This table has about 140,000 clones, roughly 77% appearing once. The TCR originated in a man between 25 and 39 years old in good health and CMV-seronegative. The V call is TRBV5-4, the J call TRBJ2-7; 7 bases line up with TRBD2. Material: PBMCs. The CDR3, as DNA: TGTGCCAGCAGTCCCCTCCGTGGGACTACCCACTACGAGCAGTACTTC. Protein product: CASSPLRGTTHYEQYF.